These 19 T cell receptor beta chains originate from one sample sequenced in a study of T cell changes during pregnancy in multiple sclerosis. Data came from immunoSEQ multiplex PCR; TCRdb stores just in-frame clones and leaves some out. The table lists approximately 43,000 clones, about nine tenths of them singletons. The sample in question was CD8+ T cells from peripheral blood mononuclear cells, obtained in the first trimester of pregnancy. The receptors derive from a female donor with multiple sclerosis, enrolled in a pregnancy study.

V gene TRBV12-5 combines with J gene TRBJ2-3; D is perhaps TRBD2 (5 bases). Germline V gene data show CDR1 as LGHNT and CDR2 as FRNRAP. The CDR3 contains 17 residues. Trimming removed 0 bases from V and 4 bases from J, with 17 bases in between. In DNA, the CDR3 is TGTGCTAGTGGTTTGGTAGCGGACCCCGAAAAGGCAGATACGCAGTATTTT. Its translation is CASGLVADPEKADTQYF.

This clone has just a few counts. The rearrangement joins TRBV6-6 to TRBJ2-7, with D possibly being TRBD2 (7 bases). V lost 10 bases to trimming and J lost 5 bases, with 15 bases between them. This CDR3 has 12 amino acids. CDR1 and CDR2 from the germline V gene are MNHNY and SVGAGI (reference sequence). Here the CDR3 DNA reads TGTGCCACCTTGGGGGGGCGCAACGAGCAGTACTTC. This gives the protein CATLGGRNEQYF.

The V call is TRBV4-3, the J call TRBJ2-1; 8 bases are a match to TRBD1. With 4 bases clipped from V and 5 bases from J, the junction kept 13 bases outside the gene matches. This CDR3 comprises 17 residues. Per germline, CDR1 LGHNA and CDR2 YSLEER. The CDR3 region is CASSRGGYRGRNNEQFF. The CDR3 coding sequence is TGCGCCAGCAGCCGCGGCGGTTACAGGGGGAGAAACAATGAGCAGTTCTTC.

This clone was recorded at least ten times. CDR3 in DNA: TGTGCCAGCAGCCCTGAGGGACTCAACACCGGGGAGCTGTTTTTT. Protein sequence: CASSPEGLNTGELFF. The rearrangement joins TRBV6-4 to TRBJ2-2; perhaps TRBD2 as D (6 bases). The CDR3 sequence is 15 residues long. Germline V gene sequence: CDR1 MRHNA, CDR2 SNTAGT. Trimming left V 6 bases short and J 2 bases short, with 13 bases between.

The chain recombines TRBV6-6 with TRBJ1-1; 7 bases are shared with TRBD1. Trimming removed 6 bases from V and 0 bases from J; junction bases left unmatched: 7. This CDR3 comprises 15 residues. Germline CDR1 and CDR2: MNHNY and SVGAGI (reference sequence). The CDR3 protein is CASRGRQGLNTEAFF. The CDR3 bases are TGTGCCAGCAGGGGACGACAGGGCTTGAACACTGAAGCTTTCTTT.

The chain has TRBV7-8 and TRBJ1-5; possibly TRBD1 for D (5 bases). The CDR3 has 15 residues. Germline CDR1 is SGHVS and CDR2 is FQNEAQ. Trimming shortened V by 5 bases and J by 2 bases, and 13 bases separated the two germline ends. The chain's CDR3 is CASSLRWGGNQPQHF. CDR3 nucleotide sequence: TGTGCCAGCAGCCTTCGTTGGGGGGGCAATCAGCCCCAGCATTTT.

The rearrangement joins TRBV10-2 to TRBJ1-4, with a tentative D call TRBD1 (5 bases). The V and J ends lost 2 bases and 8 bases respectively, with 9 bases between them. CDR1 and CDR2 from the germline V gene are WSHSY and SAAADI. This CDR3 has 13 amino acids. CDR3 in amino acids: CASSEGRAEKLFF. For the CDR3, the DNA is TGCGCCAGCAGTGAGGGCAGGGCAGAAAAACTGTTTTTT.

This chain uses TRBV6-1 with TRBJ1-2; a possible D gene is TRBD1 (6 bases). The CDR3 totals 17 residues. Germline values: CDR1 MNHNS, CDR2 SASEGT. V lost 4 bases, J lost 4 bases, and 22 bases lay in between. In nucleotides, the CDR3 is TGTGCCAGCAGTGCGTCCCAACCCCCCAACAGGGCCTATGGCTACACCTTC. Translated: CASSASQPPNRAYGYTF.

The V and J genes are TRBV19 and TRBJ2-3; 14 nucleotides match TRBD2. The V gene's germline CDR1 is LNHDA and CDR2 SQIVND (reference sequence). This CDR3 has 15 residues. V trimming: 6 bases; J trimming: 6 bases; junction bases outside the gene matches: 5. The CDR3 region is CASRSRTSGGDTQYF. The CDR3 DNA is TGTGCCAGTAGATCCCGGACTAGCGGGGGGGATACGCAGTATTTT.

The CDR3 spells CASRGQGEAFF. In nucleotides, the CDR3 is TGTGCCAGCAGAGGGCAGGGTGAAGCTTTCTTT. The chain has TRBV6-1 and TRBJ1-1, with D perhaps matching TRBD1 (5 bases). The V gene lost 6 bases and the J gene lost 7 bases, with 9 bases spanning the gap. CDR3 length: 11 amino acids. Germline assignment: CDR1 MNHNS and CDR2 SASEGT.

The J gene is TRBJ1-2, the V gene TRBV5-6; no clear D. Germline V lookup: CDR1 SGHDT, CDR2 YYEEEE. The CDR3 consists of 15 residues. Trimming shortened V by 4 bases and J by 10 bases, and 23 bases separated the two germline ends. CDR3 bases: TGTGCCAGCAGCCGGGATCCGGGGAAACTATGGGACTACACCTTC. Encoded protein: CASSRDPGKLWDYTF.

This clone is a singleton in its sample. J is TRBJ2-5 and V is TRBV6-5; D might be TRBD1 (5 bases). The DNA end is more similar to TRBJ2-7, so the J call may be wrong. In germline, CDR1 is MNHEY, CDR2 SVGAGI. The CDR3 has 14 amino acids. For the CDR3, the DNA is TGTGCCAGCAGTTACGGGGCAACAACCTACGAGCAGTACTTC. Amino acid sequence: CASSYGATTYEQYF.

The V call is TRBV11-2, the J call TRBJ2-7; D might be TRBD2 (6 bases). Germline CDR1 SGHAT, CDR2 FQNNGV. CDR3 length equals 14 residues. V lost 5 bases and J lost 5, with 16 bases in between. CDR3 nucleotides: TGTGCCAGCAGCCCTGCTAGCGTTTACGACGAGCAGTACTTC. Amino acid sequence: CASSPASVYDEQYF.

The chain combines TRBV9 with TRBJ2-1; D may be TRBD1 (6 bases). The V gene lost 0 bases and the J gene lost 9 bases, with 10 bases spanning the gap. In germline, CDR1 is SGDLS, CDR2 YYNGEE. This CDR3 spans 13 amino acids. As DNA, the CDR3 is TGTGCCAGCAGCGTAGTAGGGGGAAGTGAGCAGTTCTTC. It encodes CASSVVGGSEQFF.

The chain recombines TRBV7-9 with TRBJ2-7; possible D gene TRBD1, 6 bases. CDR3 length equals 15 residues. V lost 4 bases and J 4 bases, leaving 17 bases between the germline ends. Germline V CDR1 and CDR2: SEHNR, FQNEAQ (reference sequence). CDR3 region: CASSSTPRQAYEQYF. Here the CDR3 DNA reads TGTGCCAGCAGCTCCACACCGCGACAGGCATACGAGCAGTACTTC.

The rearrangement links TRBV12-2 to TRBJ2-7; the table's D call, TRBD2, has no DNA check behind it. TRBV12-2 is a pseudogene. The CDR3 has 16 amino acids. As DNA, the CDR3 is TGTGCAAGTCGCTCTCTAGCGGGGGGGACCTTCAACGAGCAGTACTTC. Protein sequence: CASRSLAGGTFNEQYF.

This sequence joins TRBV5-1 and TRBJ2-2, with D unclear. V was shortened by 5 bases and J by 8 bases, with 10 bases between the two germline ends. The CDR3 has 12 amino acids. The germline V gene encodes CDR1 SGHRS and CDR2 YFSETQ. The CDR3 region is CASSSPLGELFF. In DNA form, the CDR3 reads TGCGCCAGCAGTTCCCCCCTTGGGGAGCTGTTTTTT.

The chain combines TRBV4-3 with TRBJ1-1, with D perhaps TRBD1 (5 bases). The CDR3 spans 13 residues. V lost 1 base, J lost 8 bases, and 11 bases lay in between. Germline lookup yields CDR1 LGHNA and CDR2 YSLEER. The CDR3 loop reads CASSQGAGWEAFF. The CDR3 DNA sequence: TGCGCCAGCAGCCAAGGGGCAGGGTGGGAAGCTTTCTTT.

The table lists this clone with a few counts. The chain links TRBV30 to TRBJ2-6, with 8 bases that match TRBD1. Germline CDR1 reads GTSNPN; CDR2 reads SVGIG (reference sequence). This CDR3 is 16 amino acids long. Unmatched junction bases numbered 3, after V lost 2 bases and J lost 0 bases. The CDR3 DNA sequence: TGTGCCTGGAGTTTTACAGGGGGCTCTGGGGCCAACGTCCTGACTTTC. Residues: CAWSFTGGSGANVLTF.